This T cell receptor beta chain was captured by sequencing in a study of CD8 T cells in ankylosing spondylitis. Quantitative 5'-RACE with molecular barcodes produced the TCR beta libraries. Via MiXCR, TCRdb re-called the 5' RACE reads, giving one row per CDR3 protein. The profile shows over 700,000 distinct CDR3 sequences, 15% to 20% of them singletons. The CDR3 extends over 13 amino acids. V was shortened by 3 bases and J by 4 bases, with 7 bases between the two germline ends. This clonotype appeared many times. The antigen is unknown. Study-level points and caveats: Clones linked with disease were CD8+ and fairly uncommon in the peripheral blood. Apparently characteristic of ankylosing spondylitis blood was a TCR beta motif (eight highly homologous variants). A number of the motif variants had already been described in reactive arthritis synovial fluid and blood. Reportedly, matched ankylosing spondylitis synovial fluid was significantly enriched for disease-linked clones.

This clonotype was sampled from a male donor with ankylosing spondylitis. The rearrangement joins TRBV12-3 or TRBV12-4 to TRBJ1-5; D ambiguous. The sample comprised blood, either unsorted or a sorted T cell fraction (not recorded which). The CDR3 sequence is CASSFRGNQPQHF. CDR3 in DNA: TGTGCCAGCAGTTTTAGAGGAAATCAGCCCCAGCATTTT.